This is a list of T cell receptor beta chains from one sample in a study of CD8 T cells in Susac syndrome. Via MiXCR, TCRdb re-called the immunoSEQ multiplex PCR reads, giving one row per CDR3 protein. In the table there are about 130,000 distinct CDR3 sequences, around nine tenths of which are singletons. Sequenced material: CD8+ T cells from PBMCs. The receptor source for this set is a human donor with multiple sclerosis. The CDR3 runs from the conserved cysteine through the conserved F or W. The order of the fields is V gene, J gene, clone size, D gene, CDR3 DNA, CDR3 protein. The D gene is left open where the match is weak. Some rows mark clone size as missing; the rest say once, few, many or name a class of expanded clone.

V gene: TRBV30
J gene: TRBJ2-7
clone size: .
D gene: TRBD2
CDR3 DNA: TGTGCCTGGACCCCTCTGTGGACTAGGGGCGAGCAGTACTTC
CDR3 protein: CAWTPLWTRGEQYF

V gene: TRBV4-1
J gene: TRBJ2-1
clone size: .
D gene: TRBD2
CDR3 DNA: TGCGCCAGCAGTGGGGAGCGGGACTACTACAATGAGCAGTTCTTC
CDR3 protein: CASSGERDYYNEQFF

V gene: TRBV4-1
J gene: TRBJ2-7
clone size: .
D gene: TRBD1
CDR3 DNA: TGCGCCAGCAGCCAAGAAGGGGACAGCAACTACGAGCAGTACTTC
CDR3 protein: CASSQEGDSNYEQYF

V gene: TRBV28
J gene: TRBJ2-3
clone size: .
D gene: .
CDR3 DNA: TGTGCCAGCAGTTTATCTCAGCAAGAGGGCACAGATACGCAGTATTTT
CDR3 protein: CASSLSQQEGTDTQYF

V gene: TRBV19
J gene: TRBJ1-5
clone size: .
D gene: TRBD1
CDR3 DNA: TGTGCCAGTAGTATTTGGACAGGGGTTGATCAGCCCCAGCATTTT
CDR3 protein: CASSIWTGVDQPQHF

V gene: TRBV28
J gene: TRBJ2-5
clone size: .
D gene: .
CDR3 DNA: TGTGCCAGCAGTTTAGTTCCATCCCAAGAGACCCAGTACTTC
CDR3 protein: CASSLVPSQETQYF

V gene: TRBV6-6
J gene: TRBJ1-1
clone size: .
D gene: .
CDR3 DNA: TGTGCCAGCAGTTACCGGTCGGCTGAAGCTTTCTTT
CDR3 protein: CASSYRSAEAFF

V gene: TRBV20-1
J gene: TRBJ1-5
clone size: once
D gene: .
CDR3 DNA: TGCAGTGCTAGGTTTTTGGGGGACCAGCCCCAGCATTTT
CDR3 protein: CSARFLGDQPQHF

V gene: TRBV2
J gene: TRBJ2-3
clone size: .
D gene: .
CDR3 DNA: TGTGCCAGCTGTTTAGCTAGCACAGATACGCAGTATTTT
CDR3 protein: CASCLASTDTQYF

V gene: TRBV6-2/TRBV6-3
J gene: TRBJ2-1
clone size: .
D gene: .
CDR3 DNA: TGTGCCAGCAGTTACAGGGGGGTTGAGCAGTTCTTC
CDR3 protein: CASSYRGVEQFF

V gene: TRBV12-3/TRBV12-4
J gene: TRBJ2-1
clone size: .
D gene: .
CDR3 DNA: TGTGCCAGCAAACCCTTCAAGGATTTGTATGAGCAGTTCTTC
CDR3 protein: CASKPFKDLYEQFF

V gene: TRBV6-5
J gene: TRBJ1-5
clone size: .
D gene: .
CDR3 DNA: TGTGCCAGCAGTTATGAGGGCAATCAGCCCCAGCATTTT
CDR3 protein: CASSYEGNQPQHF

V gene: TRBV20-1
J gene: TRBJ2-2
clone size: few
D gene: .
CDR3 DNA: TGCAGTGCTGGCAGCCCGAACACCGGGGAGCTGTTTTTT
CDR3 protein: CSAGSPNTGELFF

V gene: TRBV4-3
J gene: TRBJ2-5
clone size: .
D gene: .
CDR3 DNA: TGCGCCAGCAGCCAAGAGGGCTATCAAGAGACCCAGTACTTC
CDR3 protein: CASSQEGYQETQYF

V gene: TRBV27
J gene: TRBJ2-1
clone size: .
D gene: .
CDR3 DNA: TGTGCCAGCAGCGAACTAGTACTCAATGAGCAGTTCTTC
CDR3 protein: CASSELVLNEQFF

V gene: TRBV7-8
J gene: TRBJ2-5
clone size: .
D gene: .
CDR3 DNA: TGTGCCAGCAGCTTACTGACTGGGGCGGAGACCCAGTACTTC
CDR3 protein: CASSLLTGAETQYF